A selection of T cell receptor beta chains follows, all from one sample in a study of shared clonotypes between healthy human individuals. Sequencing was performed with immunoSEQ multiplex PCR; in TCRdb, only in-frame clones are kept and a portion is missing. This table holds millions of clones, just over 90% found once. Sequenced input: naive CD8+ T cells from PBMCs. These receptors originate from a man between 18 and 35 years old in good health. Some clones in this sample may be carry-over from other donors' samples. The CDR3 runs from the conserved cysteine through the conserved F or W. Fields, in order: J gene, D gene, clone size, V gene, CDR3 DNA, CDR3 protein. D genes are given only for firm matches. Clone sizes are given selectively: once, few, many, or a class where the clone is expanded.

TRBJ2-1	-	-	TRBV29-1	TGCAGCGTTAGGCTATCATCCAATGAGCAGTTCTTC	CSVRLSSNEQFF
TRBJ2-7	TRBD1	-	TRBV11-3	TGTGCCAGCTCCGAAGGGGGCAGTAAGGCCTACGAGCAGTACTTC	CASSEGGSKAYEQYF
TRBJ2-5	-	-	TRBV5-6	TGTGCCAGCAGCTCGGGGGGGACAGGAACCCAAGAGACCCAGTACTTC	CASSSGGTGTQETQYF
TRBJ1-3	-	-	TRBV4-3	TGCGCCAGCAGCCAAGATAAGGGTACTGGAAACACCATATATTTT	CASSQDKGTGNTIYF
TRBJ2-7	TRBD1	-	TRBV10-2	TGCGCCAGCAGCACAGGGGGCTACGAGCAGTACTTC	CASSTGGYEQYF
TRBJ2-2	TRBD2	-	TRBV7-3	TGTGCCAGCAGCTTAACCCGACTAGCGGGTGCCACCGGGGAGCTGTTTTTT	CASSLTRLAGATGELFF
TRBJ1-3	-	once	TRBV5-4	TGTGCCAGCAGCTCCCCGGGGGGGGGCTACTCTGGAAACACCATATATTTT	CASSSPGGGYSGNTIYF
TRBJ2-3	-	-	TRBV6-6	TGTGCCAGCAGTTACGTGGACAGCCCAAGCACAGATACGCAGTATTTT	CASSYVDSPSTDTQYF
TRBJ2-7	-	-	TRBV4-3	TGCGCCAGCAGCCGGGTTTTGGACAGACCCTACGAGCAGTACTTC	CASSRVLDRPYEQYF
TRBJ1-1	-	few	TRBV21-1	TGTGCCAGGTTGGGCAGTTTCGAACGCACTGAAGCTTTCTTT	CARLGSFERTEAFF
TRBJ2-1	TRBD2	-	TRBV28	TGTGCCAGCAGCCCAGTGAAGCGGGAACATGAGCAGTTCTTC	CASSPVKREHEQFF
TRBJ2-7	TRBD1	-	TRBV4-3	TGCGCCAGCAGCAAAGGGACAGATTCCTACGAGCAGTACTTC	CASSKGTDSYEQYF
TRBJ2-5	-	-	TRBV7-9	TGTGCCAGCAGCTCCACTGGGGGGGCGGGAGAGACCCAGTACTTC	CASSSTGGAGETQYF
TRBJ2-7	TRBD2	-	TRBV19	TGTGCCAGTAGTATTAGCGCGGGAGTGTCCTACGAGCAGTACTTC	CASSISAGVSYEQYF
TRBJ2-1	TRBD2	-	TRBV27	TGTGCCAGCAGTCCCACCGGGACTAGCGGGAGGGCCAGGGGGAATGAGCAGTTCTTC	CASSPTGTSGRARGNEQFF
TRBJ2-7	-	-	TRBV7-7	TGTGCCAGTGCAAGCGACCAAGGGAACGAGCAGTACTTC	CASASDQGNEQYF
TRBJ1-2	-	-	TRBV15	TGTGCCACCAGCAGAGTGGGGGGCGCGGATGGCTACACCTTC	CATSRVGGADGYTF
TRBJ2-2	TRBD2	-	TRBV28	TGTGCCAGCAGTTTGTACGGACTAGCGCAAACCGGGGAGCTGTTTTTT	CASSLYGLAQTGELFF
TRBJ1-2	-	once	TRBV9	TGTGCCAGCAGCCCCCGGGGAGTTACTAACTATGGCTACACCTTC	CASSPRGVTNYGYTF
TRBJ1-5	TRBD1	-	TRBV4-1	TGCGCCAGCAGCCAAGAGAAGGACAGGGAAATCAATCAGCCCCAGCATTTT	CASSQEKDREINQPQHF
TRBJ1-4	TRBD1	-	TRBV7-9	TGTGCCAGCAGCCCACCCCCCAGGGGGCGGGATGAAAAACTGTTTTTT	CASSPPPRGRDEKLFF
TRBJ1-4	TRBD1	-	TRBV15	TGTGCCACCAGCAGAGGCAGACAGGGCCTCTACGAAAAACTGTTTTTT	CATSRGRQGLYEKLFF
TRBJ2-1	-	-	TRBV28	TGTGCCAGCAGTCACAGGCAAACCTACAATGAGCAGTTCTTC	CASSHRQTYNEQFF
TRBJ1-1	-	few	TRBV27	TGTGCCAGCAGTACCCTAGGAGGGAACACTGAAGCTTTCTTT	CASSTLGGNTEAFF
TRBJ2-3	-	once	TRBV6-5	TGTGCCAGCAGTTACTTAATCGAGGATACGCAGTATTTT	CASSYLIEDTQYF
TRBJ2-7	-	-	TRBV28	TGTGCCAGCAGTCCCGGACGAGCGGACGAGCAGTACTTC	CASSPGRADEQYF
TRBJ2-3	TRBD1	-	TRBV18	TGTGCCAGCTCACCCGCCGTTTTTGGGACAGGGGAGGACGATACGCAGTATTTT	CASSPAVFGTGEDDTQYF
TRBJ1-3	-	-	TRBV27	TGTGCCAGCAGACCTAAGGGACGGATCTCTGGAAACACCATATATTTT	CASRPKGRISGNTIYF
TRBJ2-7	-	-	TRBV27	TGTGCCAGCAGTTTGATAGCAGGCCCCCAACTCAGGTACGAGCAGTACTTC	CASSLIAGPQLRYEQYF
TRBJ2-7	-	-	TRBV7-9	TGTGCCAGCAGCTTAGGGTCGGGGCCGTCCTACGAGCAGTACTTC	CASSLGSGPSYEQYF
TRBJ2-1	TRBD2	-	TRBV18	TGTGCCAGCTCACCAATCGCGGGACTAGCGGATTACAATGAGCAGTTCTTC	CASSPIAGLADYNEQFF
TRBJ1-1	TRBD1	-	TRBV11-2	TGTGCCAGCACCTATACAGGGGAGAACACTGAAGCTTTCTTT	CASTYTGENTEAFF
TRBJ2-7	-	-	TRBV6-1	TGTGCCAGCAGCCATGGGGGGCAGTACTTC	CASSHGGQYF
TRBJ1-1	-	-	TRBV9	TGTGCCAGCAGCACCTCGGGGGTCGCCACTGAAGCTTTCTTT	CASSTSGVATEAFF
TRBJ2-6	-	-	TRBV29-1	TGCAGCGTTGGGGGGCACCGGGACATAACTACTGGGGCCAACGTCCTGACTTTC	CSVGGHRDITTGANVLTF
TRBJ2-7	TRBD1	-	TRBV6-6	TGTGCCAGCAGTTACTCGGGGACAGCCTCCTACGAGCAGTACTTC	CASSYSGTASYEQYF
TRBJ2-3	TRBD2	-	TRBV2	TGTGCCAGCAATCAGCGGGAGGGCCGTGATACGCAGTATTTT	CASNQREGRDTQYF
TRBJ2-5	TRBD1	-	TRBV29-1	TGCAGTTCCAGGGGGCGGGAGACCCAGTACTTC	CSSRGRETQYF
TRBJ2-3	TRBD1	once	TRBV4-1	TGCGCCAGCAGCTTCCGAAAGGGACAGGTGACAGATACGCAGTATTTT	CASSFRKGQVTDTQYF
TRBJ1-1	TRBD1	few	TRBV19	TGTGCCAGTAGTACCTCGACAGGGGGGAACACTGAAGCTTTCTTT	CASSTSTGGNTEAFF
TRBJ1-4	TRBD1	-	TRBV28	TGTGCCAGCAGACCAGACAGGGATGGTGAAAAACTGTTTTTT	CASRPDRDGEKLFF
TRBJ1-4	-	-	TRBV27	TGTGCCAGCAGCCCCCTCGATCAGGGCGAAAAACTGTTTTTT	CASSPLDQGEKLFF
TRBJ2-7	-	once	TRBV10-2	TGCGCCAGCACCCTAGACCCCTCGGCCTACGAGCAGTACTTC	CASTLDPSAYEQYF
TRBJ2-3	TRBD2	-	TRBV28	TGTGCCAGCACCACCCGCTCCAGGACTAGGCCGGGCACAGATACGCAGTATTTT	CASTTRSRTRPGTDTQYF
TRBJ1-2	-	few	TRBV29-1	TGCAGCGTTGACGCCGCGGGGGCAGATGAAGGCTACACCTTC	CSVDAAGADEGYTF
TRBJ1-2	TRBD1	-	TRBV9	TGTGCCAGCACCATCTTTCAGGGGGGGCAGGGCTACACCTTC	CASTIFQGGQGYTF
TRBJ2-2	-	-	TRBV9	TGTGCCAGCAGTGCCCCCCCGGTGGCCGGGGAGCTGTTTTTT	CASSAPPVAGELFF
TRBJ2-1	TRBD2	-	TRBV18	TGTGCCAGCTCGCCTTCCGGGACTAGGGCCAACAATGAGCAGTTCTTC	CASSPSGTRANNEQFF
TRBJ1-3	-	-	TRBV9	TGTGCCAGCAGTACCCACGGCAACTCTGGAAACACCATATATTTT	CASSTHGNSGNTIYF
TRBJ2-5	TRBD2	-	TRBV27	TGTGCCAGCAGTTCAGCGGGATACTCCCAAGAGACCCAGTACTTC	CASSSAGYSQETQYF
TRBJ2-7	-	-	TRBV13	TGTGCCAGCAGCCCTATCGGGGAGCGGGCTGGAGCCGAGCAGTACTTC	CASSPIGERAGAEQYF
TRBJ1-3	TRBD1	once	TRBV9	TGTGCCAGCAGCGTCTCGGACAGGGGGTCAGAAACATCGAGCTCTGGAAACACCATATATTTT	CASSVSDRGSETSSSGNTIYF
TRBJ2-1	TRBD1	-	TRBV5-1	TGCGCCAGCAGCTTGGAGCCAGGGGGCCTGAACAATGAGCAGTTCTTC	CASSLEPGGLNNEQFF
TRBJ2-7	TRBD1	-	TRBV19	TGTGCCAGCGCAGACCGGGACAGTTACTACGAGCAGTACTTC	CASADRDSYYEQYF
TRBJ2-7	-	-	TRBV9	TGTGCCAGCAGCTCCCAGGGGGGCCCCACCTACGAGCAGTACTTC	CASSSQGGPTYEQYF
TRBJ2-3	-	once	TRBV14	TGTGCCAGCAGCCAAGTCGATACAGATACGCAGTATTTT	CASSQVDTDTQYF
TRBJ2-7	-	-	TRBV5-1	TGCGCCAGCAGCTTGGCAGCAGGGTCCTACGAGCAGTACTTC	CASSLAAGSYEQYF
TRBJ1-1	TRBD1	-	TRBV6-6	TGTGCCAGCAGTTGGGACAGGGGGGAGAACACTGAAGCTTTCTTT	CASSWDRGENTEAFF
TRBJ2-7	TRBD2	-	TRBV6-1	TGTGCCAGCAGTGAACAGGGACTACTCGGTTACGAGCAGTACTTC	CASSEQGLLGYEQYF
TRBJ2-7	TRBD2	-	TRBV4-3	TGCGCCAGCAGCCACGGACTAGCTAGGTCCTACGAGCAGTACTTC	CASSHGLARSYEQYF